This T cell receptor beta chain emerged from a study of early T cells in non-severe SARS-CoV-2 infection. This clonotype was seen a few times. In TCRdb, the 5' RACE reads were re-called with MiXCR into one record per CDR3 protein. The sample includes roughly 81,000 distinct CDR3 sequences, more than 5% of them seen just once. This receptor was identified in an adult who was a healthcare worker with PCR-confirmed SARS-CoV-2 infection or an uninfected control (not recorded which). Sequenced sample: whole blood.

In DNA, the CDR3 is TGTGCCAGCAGTTTAGATGCGGACTCATCCCAGCCCCTCCACTTT. Translating it yields CASSLDADSSQPLHF. The rearrangement links TRBV12-3 or TRBV12-4 to TRBJ1-6; D call uncertain. This CDR3 contains 15 residues. Trimming stripped 1 base from V and 13 bases from J, with 17 bases between.